A single sample gave rise to the 30 T cell receptor beta chains below, sequenced in a study of early T cells in non-severe SARS-CoV-2 infection. TCRdb re-derived calls from the 5' RACE reads in MiXCR, one entry per CDR3 protein. Among 65,000 to 80,000 distinct CDR3 sequences, 10% to 12% were seen once, and the ten largest hold 4.7%. Sequencing used whole blood. Receptor source: an adult who was a healthcare worker with PCR-confirmed SARS-CoV-2 infection or an uninfected control (not recorded which).

This clonotype was seen a few times. The rearrangement uses TRBV20-1 and TRBJ1-4; the D gene is possibly TRBD1 (6 bases). CDR1 DFQATT and CDR2 SNEGSKA come from the germline V gene (reference sequence). CDR3 length: 14 residues. With 8 bases removed from V and 8 bases from J, the gap between germline ends came to 21 bases. The CDR3 here is CSTERGTAEEKLFF. DNA of the CDR3: TGCAGTACCGAAAGGGGGACCGCCGAGGAAAAACTGTTTTTT.

At least ten counts were recorded for this clonotype. This rearrangement joins TRBV7-2 to TRBJ2-1; 11 positions match TRBD2. The V gene end was trimmed by 5 bases and the J gene end by 8 bases; junction bases not matched to a gene: 11. The germline V gene has CDR1 SGHTA and CDR2 FQGNSA. This CDR3 has 16 residues. CDR3 protein: CASSPLLASGGHEQFF. CDR3 DNA sequence: TGTGCCAGCAGCCCTCTATTGGCTAGCGGGGGGCATGAGCAGTTCTTC.

The chain carries TRBV20-1 and TRBJ2-7, with a possible D match to TRBD1 (5 bases). The CDR3 covers 16 residues. The germline gives CDR1 DFQATT, CDR2 SNEGSKA (reference sequence). V was trimmed by 3 bases and J by 0 bases, leaving 18 bases between them. The CDR3 DNA follows: TGCAGTGCTAGTGGTGAAGGACACGCATACTCCTACGAGCAGTACTTC. Its protein product is CSASGEGHAYSYEQYF.

This clonotype was recorded many times. V and J are TRBV2 and TRBJ2-5; tentatively, D is TRBD1 or TRBD2 (5 bases each). V lost 4 bases and J lost 5, with 14 bases in between. The length of the CDR3 is 14 residues. Germline CDR1 and CDR2: SNHLY and FYNNEI. In DNA form, the CDR3 reads TGTGCCAGCAGTGGGGACCTTGGGTACGAGACCCAGTACTTC. It encodes CASSGDLGYETQYF. Filled out from reference TRBV2 and TRBJ2-5, the complete variable domain reads EPEVTQTPSHQVTQMGQEVILRCVPISNHLYFYWYRQILGQKVEFLVSFYNNEISEKSEIFDDQFSVERPDGSNFTLKIRSTKLEDSAMYFCASSGDLGYETQYFGPGTRLLVL.

This clonotype was counted at least ten times. V is TRBV3-1 and J is TRBJ1-1; D unresolved. V lost 4 bases and J 1 base, leaving 16 bases between the germline ends. The germline V gene has CDR1 LGHDT and CDR2 YNNKEL (reference sequence). CDR3 length: 16 residues. This CDR3 is CASSLFRVQPNTEAFF. The CDR3 nucleotides read TGTGCCAGCAGCCTTTTCAGAGTCCAGCCGAACACTGAAGCTTTCTTT.

The chain uses TRBV9 and TRBJ2-7, with D unclear. Germline lookup yields CDR1 SGDLS and CDR2 YYNGEE. This CDR3 has 14 residues. Trimming left V 4 bases short and J 2 bases short, with 13 bases between. CDR3 DNA: TGTGCCAGCAGCCCCTTCCACAGTGCCTACGAGCAGTACTTC. It specifies CASSPFHSAYEQYF.

This clonotype has only a few counts. The gene calls are TRBV20-1 and TRBJ1-1; D is ambiguous. The germline V and J ends were trimmed by 3 bases and 3 bases, with 14 bases remaining between them. Germline V gene sequence: CDR1 DFQATT, CDR2 SNEGSKA (reference sequence). The CDR3 is 14 residues long. The CDR3 DNA reads TGCAGTGCTAGGGTTCCACTTGGGGACACTGAAGCTTTCTTT. It specifies CSARVPLGDTEAFF.

This clonotype appeared a few times. The chain is built from TRBV5-1 and TRBJ2-6, with 7 bases that match TRBD1. Germline CDR1 SGHRS, CDR2 YFSETQ. The CDR3 has 16 residues. Trimming took 5 bases from V and 0 from J; bases not matched to a gene: 5. Here the CDR3 reads CASRGTVYSGANVLTF. The CDR3, as DNA: TGCGCCAGCAGGGGGACAGTCTACTCTGGGGCCAACGTCCTGACTTTC.

This clonotype was counted at least ten times. The gene calls are TRBV14 and TRBJ1-1; D is unresolved. The CDR3 has 13 amino acids. Looked up from germline, CDR1 is SGHDN and CDR2 is FVKESK. V gave up 5 bases and J gave up 1 base, with 8 bases separating them. Here the CDR3 reads CASSVARNTEAFF. CDR3 sequence (DNA): TGTGCCAGCAGCGTAGCCCGGAACACTGAAGCTTTCTTT.

This clonotype was counted only a few times. The chain carries TRBV3-1 and TRBJ2-7, with D possibly matching TRBD1 (6 bases). Trimming shortened V by 1 base and J by 5 bases, and 9 bases separated the two germline ends. CDR1 and CDR2 (germline): LGHDT, YNNKEL (reference sequence). The CDR3 loop spans 13 amino acids. In DNA, the CDR3 is TGTGCCAGCAGCCAAGGACAGGCCCACGAGCAGTACTTC. Residues: CASSQGQAHEQYF.

The rearrangement joins TRBV12-3 or TRBV12-4 to TRBJ1-1, with a possible D match to TRBD1 (5 bases). V was trimmed by 5 bases and J by 5 bases, leaving 18 bases between them. The CDR3 spans 15 residues. For the CDR3, the DNA is TGTGCCAGCAGTCTGGACGGCAGGGAGGGGACTGAAGCTTTCTTT. Protein: CASSLDGREGTEAFF.

This clonotype was recorded many times. This rearrangement joins TRBV4-1 to TRBJ2-6; D not certain. Per germline, CDR1 MGHRA and CDR2 YSYEKL. Trimming removed 2 bases from V and 0 bases from J, with 8 bases in between. This CDR3 has 16 amino acids. This CDR3 is CASSQQEYSGANVLTF. The CDR3 DNA is TGCGCCAGCAGCCAACAGGAGTACTCTGGGGCCAACGTCCTGACTTTC.

For this clonotype: This may be a read error: a much more frequent sequence differs by one nucleotide. The chain combines TRBV6-2 or TRBV6-3 with TRBJ1-5; D remains unclear. Germline V gene data show CDR1 as MNHEY and CDR2 as SVGEGT. The CDR3 has 13 residues. Trimming took off 11 bases at V and 7 bases at J, with 18 bases between the two ends. The CDR3 DNA follows: TGTGCCGGCGTTTTCACTCCGGGGCAGCCCCAGCATTTT. Its translation is CAGVFTPGQPQHF.

The chain uses TRBV29-1 and TRBJ1-2, with D possibly matching TRBD1 (5 bases). This CDR3 contains 14 residues. Germline V lookup: CDR1 SQVTM, CDR2 ANQGSEA. V was cut by 3 bases and J by 4 bases, with 15 bases left in between. The CDR3 region has the DNA TGCAGCGTTGAGTCTAGGGGTTTAGGCTATGGCTACACCTTC. It codes for CSVESRGLGYGYTF.

This clonotype was seen ten or more times. The CDR3 sequence is CASSQQGGKDTQYF. DNA for the CDR3: TGTGCCAGCAGCCAACAGGGGGGGAAAGATACGCAGTATTTT. The gene calls are TRBV4-2 and TRBJ2-3, with D possibly called TRBD1 or TRBD2 (7 bases each). V dropped 2 bases and J dropped 5 bases, with 11 bases sitting between them. Germline V lookup: CDR1 LGHNA, CDR2 YNFKEQ. CDR3 size: 14 residues.

Concerning this clonotype: A much more abundant neighbour one base away suggests this may be a read error. This chain joins TRBV7-2 and TRBJ2-3; no reliable D call. The V end lost 1 base, the J end lost 5 bases, and 7 bases lay between the germline ends. Per germline, CDR1 SGHTA and CDR2 FQGNSA. This CDR3 is 13 amino acids long. Here the CDR3 DNA reads TGTGCCAGCAGCTTAGTGTGGGGAGATACGCAGTATTTT. Protein sequence: CASSLVWGDTQYF.

In this sample, this clonotype turned up a few times. Here the CDR3 DNA reads TGTGCCAGCAGCCCAAAACGCGTGCTACAGGAGAACACCGGGGAGCTGTTTTTT. This gives the protein CASSPKRVLQENTGELFF. The V and J genes are TRBV7-3 and TRBJ2-2, with D perhaps matching TRBD1 (5 bases). The CDR3 loop spans 18 amino acids. Between the trimmed V and J ends, which lost 5 bases and 1 base, there was a span of 20 bases. Germline loops: CDR1 SGHTA, CDR2 FQGTGA.

This clonotype was detected a few times. The CDR3 DNA follows: TGTGCCAGCTCACCAGGCGGGATGCTATCCAATAACTATGGCTACACCTTC. Translating it yields CASSPGGMLSNNYGYTF. The V and J genes are TRBV18 and TRBJ1-2; D is uncertain. The ends were cut back, 2 bases at V and 1 base at J, with 17 bases in the middle. From germline, CDR1 is KGHSH and CDR2 LQKENI. The CDR3 totals 17 residues.

This clonotype was found a few times. The CDR3 here is CASSVLGSGANVLTF. In DNA form, the CDR3 reads TGTGCCAGCAGTGTCCTCGGCTCTGGGGCCAACGTCCTGACTTTC. The chain couples TRBV2 to TRBJ2-6; unclear D gene. In germline, CDR1 is SNHLY, CDR2 FYNNEI. This CDR3 is 15 amino acids long. Trimming took 4 bases from V and 0 from J, leaving 7 bases between them.

The gene calls are TRBV5-1 and TRBJ1-4; tentatively, D is TRBD1 (6 bases). Trimming removed 0 bases from V and 7 bases from J, with 7 bases in between. Per the germline V gene, CDR1 is SGHRS and CDR2 is YFSETQ. CDR3 length equals 13 residues. The CDR3 spells CASSLDRAEKLFF. CDR3 nucleotides: TGCGCCAGCAGCTTGGACAGGGCTGAAAAACTGTTTTTT.

The rearrangement joins TRBV7-6 to TRBJ2-2; 12 bases are a match to TRBD2. CDR3 size: 18 residues. Per germline, CDR1 SGHVS and CDR2 FNYEAQ. V lost 0 bases, J lost 4 bases, and 6 bases stayed unmatched. The CDR3 DNA reads TGTGCCAGCAGCTTAGCCCTAGCGGGGGGGCCGTTCACCGGGGAGCTGTTTTTT. Its translation: CASSLALAGGPFTGELFF.

This clonotype was seen many times. The chain carries TRBV20-1 and TRBJ1-4; weak D call: TRBD1 (6 bases). Between the trimmed V and J ends, which lost 6 bases and 8 bases, there was a span of 22 bases. The CDR3 loop spans 15 amino acids. Germline V gives CDR1 DFQATT, CDR2 SNEGSKA (reference sequence). This chain's CDR3 is CSASPSGGVGEKLFF. Here the CDR3 DNA reads TGCAGTGCAAGTCCCTCGGGGGGCGTCGGGGAAAAACTGTTTTTT.

The sample holds a few counts of this clonotype. The V and J genes are TRBV2 and TRBJ2-7; D is uncertain. Trimming cost V 4 bases and J 1 base, with 8 bases left between them. In germline, CDR1 is SNHLY, CDR2 FYNNEI. This CDR3 contains 13 residues. CDR3 amino acids: CASSGVGSYEQYF. The DNA of the CDR3 is TGTGCCAGCAGTGGGGTCGGATCCTACGAGCAGTACTTC.

This clonotype was seen more than once but under ten times. V and J are TRBV6-2 or TRBV6-3 and TRBJ2-6; TRBD2 might be the D (6 bases). Trimming shortened V by 0 bases and J by 0 bases, and 12 bases separated the two germline ends. The CDR3 extends over 18 amino acids. Germline CDR1 MNHEY, CDR2 SVGEGT. CDR3 residues: CASSYSPTSYSGANVLTF. The CDR3 DNA reads TGTGCCAGCAGTTACTCCCCGACTAGTTACTCTGGGGCCAACGTCCTGACTTTC.

The rearrangement uses TRBV12-3 or TRBV12-4 and TRBJ2-3; no clear D. This CDR3 has 14 amino acids. The V end was cut by 5 bases, the J end by 0 bases, with 9 bases between. The CDR3 loop reads CASSTVRSTDTQYF. The DNA of the CDR3 is TGTGCCAGCAGTACCGTTCGAAGCACAGATACGCAGTATTTT.

This clonotype was counted between two and nine times. The J gene is TRBJ2-2, the V gene TRBV7-9, with 8 bases fitting TRBD1. The CDR3 is 13 residues long. Germline CDR1 is SEHNR and CDR2 is FQNEAQ (reference sequence). V shed 8 bases, J shed 6 bases, and the junction held 5 bases outside the gene matches. CDR3 in amino acids: CASGQGRAGELFF. The CDR3 bases are TGTGCCAGCGGACAGGGAAGGGCCGGGGAGCTGTTTTTT.

The gene calls are TRBV7-9 and TRBJ2-3, with D possibly being TRBD2 (5 bases). V shed 0 bases and J shed 4 bases, with 14 bases lying between them. The germline gives CDR1 SEHNR, CDR2 FQNEAQ (reference sequence). The CDR3 has 16 residues. The CDR3 loop is CASSLASGIVADTQYF. CDR3 DNA sequence: TGTGCCAGCAGCTTAGCGTCCGGGATAGTGGCAGATACGCAGTATTTT.

This clonotype was observed many times. The V call is TRBV4-2, the J call TRBJ2-7; D gene unclear. CDR3 length: 14 residues. Trimming stripped 1 base from V and 5 bases from J, with 12 bases between. From germline, CDR1 is LGHNA and CDR2 YNFKEQ. The CDR3 DNA is TGTGCCAGCAGCCAAGTGACCCTACGCGACGAGCAGTACTTC. It translates to CASSQVTLRDEQYF.

This sequence joins TRBV6-2 or TRBV6-3 and TRBJ1-1, with TRBD1 as a possible D gene (5 bases). Germline CDR1 MNHEY, CDR2 SVGEGT. The CDR3 length is 12 residues. Trimming shortened V by 3 bases and J by 5 bases, and 7 bases separated the two germline ends. As DNA, the CDR3 is TGTGCCAGCAGTTATGGGGGGACTGAAGCTTTCTTT. Residues: CASSYGGTEAFF.

This chain uses TRBV6-1 with TRBJ2-1; D remains ambiguous. The CDR3 is 13 residues long. Between the trimmed V and J ends, which lost 3 bases and 7 bases, there was a span of 10 bases. The germline CDR1 and CDR2 sequences are MNHNS and SASEGT. The CDR3 DNA is TGTGCCAGCAGTGACCTTGACCGGAATGAGCAGTTCTTC. It codes for CASSDLDRNEQFF.